This T cell receptor (beta chain) was found in a study of T cell repertoires in aging, cancer and after chemotherapy. Looking at the study overall: Roughly 8.8 million TCR reads made up the full dataset.

Peripheral blood genomic DNA, not sorted cells or RNA, was the template. Deletions cut 6 bases from V and 6 bases from J, with 8 bases between. The CDR3 consists of 12 residues. Germline lookup yields CDR1 MNHEY and CDR2 SVGAGI. TRB rearrangements spanning V, D and J were amplified using mixed TRB-A/B primers. TCRdb fed the multiplex PCR reads into MiXCR, producing one record per CDR3 protein. The sample holds 2,500 to 3,000 distinct CDR3 sequences, roughly a third seen once. The receptor was isolated from a human donor with a solid tumor. The chain recombines TRBV6-5 with TRBJ1-4; possible D gene TRBD1, 6 bases. The sequencing sample was made of blood. CDR3 residues: CASRRGDEKLFF. The CDR3 DNA sequence: TGTGCCAGCAGGAGGGGGGATGAAAAACTGTTTTTT.